Sequencing of this T cell receptor beta chain was carried out in a study of blood T cell repertoires in COVID-19. Study as a whole: Samples representing acute and convalescent COVID-19 were sourced from the United States, Italy and Spain. T cells, B-cell-depleted T cells, or PBMCs provided the cDNA or gDNA that served as material.

Original data processing: Nucleated cell number was recorded as an estimate derived from reference gene primer amplification. Sequencing was performed with immunoSEQ multiplex PCR; in TCRdb, only in-frame clones are kept and a portion is missing. V, J and clone size are taken as reported in that table, and D and trimming were inferred from the DNA itself. The sample has around 250,000 clones, around 84% seen once. The sequenced material came from peripheral blood. This TCR came from a woman in her forties who had recovered from COVID-19.

CDR3 sequence (DNA): TGTGCCAGCTCACCATCAGAGGTTCGGAACACTGAAGCTTTCTTT. Translation: CASSPSEVRNTEAFF. The V call is TRBV18, the J call TRBJ1-1, with D unresolved. The V and J ends lost 2 bases and 1 base respectively, with 11 bases between them. Germline CDR1 is KGHSH and CDR2 is LQKENI. This CDR3 spans 15 amino acids.